Below are 11 T cell receptor beta chains sequenced from a single sample in a study of cytomegalovirus exposure and HLA in healthy donors. Generated by immunoSEQ multiplex PCR, the TCRdb table keeps only in-frame clones and is missing some. The sample carries about 150,000 clones, 94% recorded once. The sequenced sample was PBMCs. These receptors came from a man aged 18 to 30 in good health and CMV-seropositive.

The chain combines TRBV9 with TRBJ1-2; TRBD1 aligns across 10 bases. After removal of 5 bases from V and 1 base from J, the junction contained 2 bases not matched to a gene. There are 14 residues in the CDR3. Per germline, CDR1 SGDLS and CDR2 YYNGEE. The CDR3 coding sequence is TGTGCCAGCAGAGGACAGGGGGTTAACTATGGCTACACCTTC. This gives the protein CASRGQGVNYGYTF.

The chain joins TRBV19 to TRBJ2-1; 8 nucleotides line up with TRBD2. This CDR3 is 13 amino acids long. J was trimmed by 7 bases and V by 7 bases; bases with no gene match: 6. Germline V lookup: CDR1 LNHDA, CDR2 SQIVND (reference sequence). In DNA form, the CDR3 reads TGTGCCAGTAAACCGGGAGGGGGGAATGAGCAGTTCTTC. Translating gives CASKPGGGNEQFF.

The chain employs TRBV7-9 and TRBJ2-1, with D maybe TRBD1 (6 bases). V was cut by 3 bases and J by 0 bases, with 9 bases left in between. Germline lookup yields CDR1 SEHNR and CDR2 FQNEAQ (reference sequence). The length of the CDR3 is 15 residues. CDR3 residues: CASSLDSGSYNEQFF. The DNA of the CDR3 is TGTGCCAGCAGCTTGGACAGTGGCTCCTACAATGAGCAGTTCTTC. Full variable domain (missing parts from reference TRBV7-9 and TRBJ2-1): DTGVSQNPRHKITKRGQNVTFRCDPISEHNRLYWYRQTLGQGPEFLTYFQNEAQLEKSRLLSDRFSAERPKGSFSTLEIQRTEQGDSAMYLCASSLDSGSYNEQFFGPGTRLTVL.

This chain links TRBV7-3 with TRBJ2-1, with TRBD2 matching 8 bases. Germline V gene data show CDR1 as SGHTA and CDR2 as FQGTGA. V was pared by 5 bases and J by 8 bases, with 20 bases of the junction left unmatched. CDR3 length: 18 amino acids. CDR3 bases: TGTGCCAGCAGCCTAAGAGCCCCGGGACTAGTGGGACGGGATGAGCAGTTCTTC. It encodes CASSLRAPGLVGRDEQFF. The whole variable domain, remainder taken from reference TRBV7-3 and TRBJ2-1, is GAGVSQTPSNKVTEKGKYVELRCDPISGHTALYWYRQSLGQGPEFLIYFQGTGAADDSGLPNDRFFAVRPEGSVSTLKIQRTERGDSAVYLCASSLRAPGLVGRDEQFFGPGTRLTVL.

V gene TRBV5-1 combines with J gene TRBJ2-3; D is perhaps TRBD2 (5 bases). This CDR3 has 12 amino acids. Germline assignment: CDR1 SGHRS and CDR2 YFSETQ. The ends were cut back, 7 bases at V and 1 base at J, with 7 bases in the middle. The CDR3 DNA follows: TGCGCCAGCGGGCGGGGCACAGATACGCAGTATTTT. Its translation: CASGRGTDTQYF.

The rearrangement joins TRBV27 to TRBJ2-7; a possible D gene is TRBD1 (5 bases). Per the germline V gene, CDR1 is MNHEY and CDR2 is SMNVEV (reference sequence). Between the trimmed V and J ends, which lost 5 bases and 2 bases, there was a span of 10 bases. The CDR3 consists of 13 residues. As DNA, the CDR3 is TGTGCCAGCAGTCTCACAGGTCCCTACGAGCAGTACTTC. It translates to CASSLTGPYEQYF.

The chain joins TRBV15 to TRBJ1-1; 7 nucleotides line up with TRBD1. The CDR3 has 17 amino acids. Germline V gene sequence: CDR1 LNHNV, CDR2 YYDKDF (reference sequence). With 8 bases clipped from V and 0 bases from J, the junction kept 15 bases outside the gene matches. In DNA, the CDR3 is TGTGCCACCCGTATTGAAGGGGGCAGATGGTTGAACACTGAAGCTTTCTTT. Protein: CATRIEGGRWLNTEAFF. Drawing the rest from reference TRBV15 and TRBJ1-1, the complete variable domain is DAMVIQNPRYQVTQFGKPVTLSCSQTLNHNVMYWYQQKSSQAPKLLFHYYDKDFNNEADTPDNFQSRRPNTSFCFLDIRSPGLGDTAMYLCATRIEGGRWLNTEAFFGQGTRLTVV.

The chain joins TRBV27 to TRBJ1-1, with a tentative D call TRBD1 (6 bases). V gave up 8 bases and J gave up 0 bases, with 10 bases separating them. This CDR3 comprises 13 residues. CDR1 MNHEY and CDR2 SMNVEV come from the germline V gene (reference sequence). The CDR3 is CASSDRLNTEAFF. The CDR3 nucleotides read TGTGCCAGCTCGGACAGATTGAACACTGAAGCTTTCTTT.

The chain uses TRBV5-1 and TRBJ2-1; tentative D call: TRBD2 (6 bases). The CDR3 runs 14 residues. The V and J ends lost 0 bases and 8 bases respectively, with 12 bases between them. The V gene's germline CDR1 is SGHRS and CDR2 YFSETQ. The CDR3 loop is CASSLGQEGDEQFF. Written as DNA, the CDR3 is TGCGCCAGCAGCTTGGGGCAGGAGGGCGATGAGCAGTTCTTC.

V is TRBV27 and J is TRBJ1-4, with 9 positions matching TRBD1. The germline CDR1 and CDR2 sequences are MNHEY and SMNVEV (reference sequence). The CDR3 runs 17 residues. V trimming: 6 bases; J trimming: 5 bases; junction bases outside the gene matches: 13. CDR3: CASSFIGGQGTNEKLFF. The CDR3 bases are TGTGCCAGCAGCTTCATTGGGGGACAGGGTACGAATGAAAAACTGTTTTTT.

The rearrangement uses TRBV7-2 and TRBJ2-6; D may be TRBD1 (5 bases). This CDR3 is 16 amino acids long. Germline-derived CDR1 and CDR2 are SGHTA and FQGNSA. Trimming shortened V by 4 bases and J by 0 bases, and 10 bases separated the two germline ends. CDR3 sequence: CASSSRQSSGANVLTF. The CDR3 DNA follows: TGTGCCAGCAGCTCACGACAGAGCTCTGGGGCCAACGTCCTGACTTTC.